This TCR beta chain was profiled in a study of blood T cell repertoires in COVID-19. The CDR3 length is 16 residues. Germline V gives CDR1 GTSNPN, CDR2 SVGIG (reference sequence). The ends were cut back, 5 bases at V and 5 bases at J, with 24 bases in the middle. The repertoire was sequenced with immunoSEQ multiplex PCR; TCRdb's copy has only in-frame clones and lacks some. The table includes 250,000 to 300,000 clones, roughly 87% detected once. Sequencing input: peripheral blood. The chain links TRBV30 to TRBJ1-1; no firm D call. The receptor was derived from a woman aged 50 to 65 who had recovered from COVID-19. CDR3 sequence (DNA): TGTGCCTGGTCCTCTGTCCCCAAGTTGCGCGGGACTGAAGCTTTCTTT. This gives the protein CAWSSVPKLRGTEAFF.